Listed here are 10 T cell receptor beta chains from one sample, sequenced in a study of T cells after posttransplantation cyclophosphamide. Treatment was busulfan-fludarabine conditioning, a marrow graft, and cyclophosphamide on days +3 and +4. Libraries were prepared by immunoSEQ multiplex PCR; TCRdb keeps only in-frame clonotypes and omits some of them. The sample is made up of roughly 14,000 clones, none counted only once. The sample consisted of PBMCs, taken around 1,200 days after allogeneic stem cell transplant with posttransplant cyclophosphamide. Receptor source: a female patient in her thirties or forties who received an allogeneic stem cell transplant from a related donor, was CMV-positive, and had no GVHD. Some T cells may be provided by the graft donor.

This clone was observed at least ten times. This chain uses TRBV4-1 with TRBJ2-7; 7 nucleotides agree with TRBD2. This CDR3 comprises 13 residues. V trimming: 3 bases; J trimming: 7 bases; junction bases outside the gene matches: 6. Germline V gene data show CDR1 as MGHRA and CDR2 as YSYEKL. The CDR3 sequence is CASSHVSGGEQYF. The CDR3 coding sequence is TGCGCCAGCAGCCATGTCTCGGGGGGAGAGCAGTACTTC.

The gene calls are TRBV5-6 and TRBJ1-6; D remains ambiguous. Trimming took 2 bases from V and 9 from J, leaving 21 bases between them. CDR1 is SGHDT and CDR2 is YYEEEE in the germline V gene. The length of the CDR3 is 17 residues. CDR3 in DNA: TGTGCCAGCAGCTTATTTCACGAGGGCACGGGAGGTTCACCCCTCCACTTT. It yields the protein CASSLFHEGTGGSPLHF. The full variable domain, completed using reference TRBV5-6 and TRBJ1-6, is DAGVTQSPTHLIKTRGQQVTLRCSPKSGHDTVSWYQQALGQGPQFIFQYYEEEERQRGNFPDRFSGHQFPNYSSELNVNALLLGDSALYLCASSLFHEGTGGSPLHFGNGTRLTVT.

The table lists this clone with many counts. The chain joins TRBV4-1 to TRBJ2-7; D is possibly TRBD1 (6 bases). Germline V CDR1 and CDR2: MGHRA, YSYEKL. The CDR3 contains 15 residues. Trimming stripped 0 bases from V and 2 bases from J, with 11 bases between. This CDR3 reads CASSQEGPGAYEQYF. The CDR3 DNA reads TGCGCCAGCAGCCAAGAGGGGCCAGGGGCCTACGAGCAGTACTTC.

This clone was seen ten or more times. The chain joins TRBV7-8 to TRBJ1-6; 8 bases line up with TRBD1. Germline V CDR1 and CDR2: SGHVS, FQNEAQ. CDR3 length: 15 amino acids. V shed 6 bases and J 7 bases; nucleotides not matched to a gene: 8. This CDR3 is CASRSSRTGNSPLHF. The CDR3 DNA is TGTGCCAGCAGATCATCAAGGACAGGGAATTCACCCCTCCACTTT.

In this sample, this clone turned up many times. The V and J genes are TRBV7-3 and TRBJ1-1, with D possibly TRBD1 on 6 matching bases. Germline V CDR1 and CDR2: SGHTA, FQGTGA. Trimming removed 3 bases from V and 4 bases from J, with 12 bases in between. This CDR3 has 14 residues. CDR3 DNA sequence: TGTGCCAGCAGCTTGGGGGCGAGAAGCACTGAAGCTTTCTTT. This codes for CASSLGARSTEAFF.

This clone was seen many times. The chain couples TRBV28 to TRBJ2-1, with a possible D match to TRBD2 (6 bases). CDR3 length: 15 residues. The germline CDR1 and CDR2 sequences are MDHEN and SYDVKM. The V and J ends lost 7 bases and 0 bases respectively, with 13 bases between them. The CDR3 loop is CASTGTSSSYNEQFF. CDR3 coding DNA: TGTGCCAGCACCGGGACTTCCAGCTCCTACAATGAGCAGTTCTTC.

This clone showed up many times. This rearrangement joins TRBV5-1 to TRBJ1-1; D is unresolved. V dropped 4 bases and J dropped 3 bases, with 19 bases sitting between them. CDR1 and CDR2 (germline): SGHRS, YFSETQ. The CDR3 has 16 amino acids. CDR3 bases: TGCGCCAGCAGCATGGGGTCAGGAAGATTGGACACTGAAGCTTTCTTT. Amino acids: CASSMGSGRLDTEAFF.

This clone has at least ten counts. The chain carries TRBV13 and TRBJ2-1; TRBD2 agrees at 8 bases. The V gene's germline CDR1 is PRHDT and CDR2 FYEKMQ (reference sequence). The trim removed 0 bases at V and 4 bases at J, leaving 11 bases unmatched. The length of the CDR3 is 18 residues. CDR3 coding DNA: TGTGCCAGCAGCTTAGGCCAGATGCGGGGGGATCCTTACAATGAGCAGTTCTTC. Protein: CASSLGQMRGDPYNEQFF.

This CDR3 reads CASSYPGTGWDEQYF. The CDR3 nucleotides read TGTGCCAGCAGTTACCCCGGGACAGGGTGGGACGAGCAGTACTTC. The chain is built from TRBV6-5 and TRBJ2-7; 9 bases align to TRBD1. The ends lost 2 bases at V and 5 bases at J; junction bases unmatched: 7. The length of the CDR3 is 15 residues. Germline CDR1 reads MNHEY; CDR2 reads SVGAGI.

In its sample, this clone was seen many times. The gene calls are TRBV28 and TRBJ1-6; 7 bases are a match to TRBD1. The CDR3 runs to 17 residues. V shed 6 bases, J shed 0 bases, and the junction held 8 bases outside the gene matches. Germline V gene sequence: CDR1 MDHEN, CDR2 SYDVKM. CDR3 region: CASSDGTVGSYNSPLHF. The CDR3 DNA reads TGTGCCAGCAGCGACGGGACAGTGGGCTCCTATAATTCACCCCTCCACTTT.